The 9 T cell receptor beta chains in this list originate from one sample, sequenced in a study of cytomegalovirus exposure and HLA in healthy donors. Primers: 60 Vbeta forward and 13 Jbeta reverse. Sequencing used immunoSEQ multiplex PCR; TCRdb keeps in-frame clones, though not all of them. The data contain some 150,000 clones, 77% of them singletons. The material sequenced was PBMCs. These TCRs come from a female donor in good health and CMV-seronegative.

V gene TRBV4-2 combines with J gene TRBJ2-1; 8 bases are shared with TRBD2. The CDR3 is 15 amino acids. Germline CDR1 is LGHNA and CDR2 is YNFKEQ. J gave up 4 bases and V 8 bases, and 10 bases lay outside the gene matches. The CDR3 here is CASGPSGGAYNEQFF. In DNA form, the CDR3 reads TGTGCCAGCGGCCCCAGCGGGGGCGCTTACAATGAGCAGTTCTTC.

The V call is TRBV29-1, the J call TRBJ1-4; 9 nucleotides line up with TRBD1. Germline lookup yields CDR1 SQVTM and CDR2 ANQGSEA. This CDR3 comprises 15 residues. V dropped 5 bases and J dropped 4; count of bases not matched to a gene: 8. CDR3 protein: CSVHLQGAGNEKLFF. CDR3 sequence (DNA): TGCAGCGTTCACCTACAGGGGGCCGGTAATGAAAAACTGTTTTTT.

This chain links TRBV27 with TRBJ1-5; D remains unclear. The germline gives CDR1 MNHEY, CDR2 SMNVEV (reference sequence). CDR3 size: 12 residues. V shed 4 bases and J shed 2 bases, with 3 bases lying between them. CDR3 in DNA: TGTGCCAGCAGTTCGGGCAATCAGCCCCAGCATTTT. Its protein is CASSSGNQPQHF.

CDR3 in amino acids: CASSVVRAPPGELFF. The CDR3 DNA reads TGTGCCAGCAGCGTAGTACGAGCCCCCCCCGGGGAGCTGTTTTTT. V is TRBV9 and J is TRBJ2-2; D gene ambiguous. The CDR3 consists of 15 residues. The ends were cut back, 0 bases at V and 6 bases at J, with 12 bases in the middle. Looked up from germline, CDR1 is SGDLS and CDR2 is YYNGEE.

This clone was found a few times. This rearrangement joins TRBV7-6 to TRBJ2-7; the match to TRBD1 covers 8 bases. The CDR3 consists of 14 residues. The V gene's germline CDR1 is SGHVS and CDR2 FNYEAQ. V shed 4 bases and J 3 bases; nucleotides not matched to a gene: 5. CDR3 nucleotides: TGTGCCAGCAGCTCGTCGACAGGGGACTACGAGCAGTACTTC. Protein: CASSSSTGDYEQYF.

The gene calls are TRBV11-3 and TRBJ2-1, with TRBD2 identical over 7 bases. The CDR3 contains 16 residues. Germline CDR1 SGHNT, CDR2 YENEEA. V gave up 1 base and J gave up 2 bases; unmatched junction bases: 5. CDR3 coding DNA: TGTGCCAGCAGCTTAGTTTCCAGCGGGGCCTACAATGAGCAGTTCTTC. This gives the protein CASSLVSSGAYNEQFF.

This clone was counted a few times. This chain joins TRBV7-6 and TRBJ1-6, with a weak D call TRBD1 (6 bases). The germline gives CDR1 SGHVS, CDR2 FNYEAQ. Trimming took 5 bases from V and 6 from J, leaving 17 bases between them. CDR3 length: 16 amino acids. The DNA for the CDR3 is TGTGCCAGCAGCCCCCGCCGGGGGGGCCTTAATTCACCCCTCCACTTT. The encoded protein is CASSPRRGGLNSPLHF.

The chain recombines TRBV6-1 with TRBJ2-5; 12 bases map to TRBD1. The V segment lost 4 bases and the J segment 4 bases; nucleotides outside the gene matches: 10. CDR1 and CDR2 from the germline V gene are MNHNS and SASEGT. The CDR3 consists of 17 residues. The CDR3 coding sequence is TGTGCCAGCAGTGCCCTAGCAGGGACAGGGGGCGGAGAGACCCAGTACTTC. Protein sequence: CASSALAGTGGGETQYF.

The gene calls are TRBV10-2 and TRBJ2-7, with D perhaps matching TRBD2 (5 bases). Germline lookup yields CDR1 WSHSY and CDR2 SAAADI. Trimming stripped 6 bases from V and 3 bases from J, with 12 bases between. The CDR3 has 13 amino acids. The CDR3 bases are TGCGCCAGCAGATTTCGGGGTAACTACGAGCAGTACTTC. Translation gives CASRFRGNYEQYF.